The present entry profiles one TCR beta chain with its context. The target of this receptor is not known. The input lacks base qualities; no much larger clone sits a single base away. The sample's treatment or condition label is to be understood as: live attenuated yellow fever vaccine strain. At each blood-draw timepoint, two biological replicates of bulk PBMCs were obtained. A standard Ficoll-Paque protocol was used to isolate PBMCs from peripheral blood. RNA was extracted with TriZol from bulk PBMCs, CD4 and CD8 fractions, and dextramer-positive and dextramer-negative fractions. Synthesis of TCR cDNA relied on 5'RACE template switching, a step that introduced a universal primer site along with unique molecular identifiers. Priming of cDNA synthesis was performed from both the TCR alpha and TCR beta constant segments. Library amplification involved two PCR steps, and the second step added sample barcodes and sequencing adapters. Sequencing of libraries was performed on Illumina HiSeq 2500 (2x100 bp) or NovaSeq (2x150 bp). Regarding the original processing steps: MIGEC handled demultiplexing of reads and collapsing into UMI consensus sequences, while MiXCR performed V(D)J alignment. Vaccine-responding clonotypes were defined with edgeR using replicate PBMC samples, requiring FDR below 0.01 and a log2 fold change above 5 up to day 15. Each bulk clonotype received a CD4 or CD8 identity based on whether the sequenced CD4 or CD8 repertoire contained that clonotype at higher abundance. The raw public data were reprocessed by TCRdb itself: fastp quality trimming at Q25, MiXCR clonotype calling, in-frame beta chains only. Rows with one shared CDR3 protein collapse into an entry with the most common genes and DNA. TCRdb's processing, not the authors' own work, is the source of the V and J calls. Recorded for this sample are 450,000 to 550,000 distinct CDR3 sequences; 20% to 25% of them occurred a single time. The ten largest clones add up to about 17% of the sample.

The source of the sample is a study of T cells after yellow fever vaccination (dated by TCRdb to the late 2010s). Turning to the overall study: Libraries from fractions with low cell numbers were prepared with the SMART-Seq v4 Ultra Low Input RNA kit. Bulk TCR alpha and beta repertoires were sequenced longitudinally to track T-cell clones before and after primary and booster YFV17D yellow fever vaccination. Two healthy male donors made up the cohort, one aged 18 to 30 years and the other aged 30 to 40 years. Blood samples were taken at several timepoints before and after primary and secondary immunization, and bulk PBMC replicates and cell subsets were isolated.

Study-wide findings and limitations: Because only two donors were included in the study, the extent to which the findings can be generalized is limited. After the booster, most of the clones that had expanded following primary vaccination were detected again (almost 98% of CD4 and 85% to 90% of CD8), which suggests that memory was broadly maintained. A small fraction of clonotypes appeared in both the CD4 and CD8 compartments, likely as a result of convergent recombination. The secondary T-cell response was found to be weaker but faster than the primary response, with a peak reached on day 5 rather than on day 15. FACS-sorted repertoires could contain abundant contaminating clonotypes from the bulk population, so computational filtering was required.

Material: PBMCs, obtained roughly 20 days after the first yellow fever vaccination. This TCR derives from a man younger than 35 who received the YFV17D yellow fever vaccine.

At the DNA level, the sequence is TGTGCCAGCACCAAAACGGGGCGGGGGACCGGGGAGCTGTTTTTT. Protein translation: CASTKTGRGTGELFF. The rearranged segments are TRBV6-1 and TRBJ2-2; a stretch of 7 junction bases matches TRBD2. From cysteine to phenylalanine, the CDR3 is 15 amino acids long. Solely the CDR3 DNA is kept, with 45 bases framed from the first base. CDR1 MNHNS and CDR2 SASEGT are derived from the germline V gene. The junction shows trimming of 7 bases on V and 5 bases on J, and the gene matches do not reach 10 bases of it.